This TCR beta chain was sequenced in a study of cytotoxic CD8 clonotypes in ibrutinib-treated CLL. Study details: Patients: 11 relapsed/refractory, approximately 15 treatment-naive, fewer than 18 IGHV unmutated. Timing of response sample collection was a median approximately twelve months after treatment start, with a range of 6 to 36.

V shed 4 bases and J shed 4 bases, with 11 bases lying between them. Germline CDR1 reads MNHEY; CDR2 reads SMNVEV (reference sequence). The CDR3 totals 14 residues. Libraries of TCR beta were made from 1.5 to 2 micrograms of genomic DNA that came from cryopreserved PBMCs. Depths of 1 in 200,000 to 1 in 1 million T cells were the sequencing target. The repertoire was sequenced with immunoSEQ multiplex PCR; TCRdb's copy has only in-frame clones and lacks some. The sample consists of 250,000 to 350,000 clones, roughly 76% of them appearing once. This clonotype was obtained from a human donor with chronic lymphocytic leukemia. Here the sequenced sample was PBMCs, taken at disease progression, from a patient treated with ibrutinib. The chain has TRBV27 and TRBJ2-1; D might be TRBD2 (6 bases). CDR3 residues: CASSSGSGYNEQFF. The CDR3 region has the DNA TGTGCCAGCAGTTCCGGGAGCGGGTACAATGAGCAGTTCTTC.